This TCR beta chain was recorded in a study of blood T cell repertoires in COVID-19. At the level of the study: There were acute and convalescent COVID-19 samples, and they came from the United States, Italy and Spain. The cDNA or gDNA used as material had been derived from T cells, B-cell-depleted T cells, or PBMCs.

This CDR3 comprises 14 residues. With 5 bases removed from V and 0 bases from J, the gap between germline ends came to 11 bases. CDR1 is MDHEN and CDR2 is SYDVKM in the germline V gene. Original methodology: Amplification of reference gene primers provided the estimated nucleated cell counts. Method: immunoSEQ multiplex PCR; TCRdb's copy keeps in-frame clones and lacks some. That table supplies the V and J calls and clone size; D and trimming were determined from the DNA. The table records approximately 140,000 clones, 79% of them present only once. J is TRBJ2-7 and V is TRBV28; D unclear. The sample consisted of peripheral blood. This receptor was taken from a man in his 60s with acute or convalescent COVID-19. CDR3: CASSRSPLSYEQYF. The CDR3 DNA sequence: TGTGCCAGCAGTCGGTCCCCCCTCTCCTACGAGCAGTACTTC.